The T cell receptor beta chain under discussion was sequenced for a study of cytomegalovirus exposure and HLA in healthy donors. Vbeta (60) and Jbeta (13) primers were used in the PCR. Produced via immunoSEQ multiplex PCR; TCRdb's table is partial and in-frame only. Among 80,000 to 95,000 clones listed, approximately 86% were seen once. Notes on this clone: The target antigen is unknown.

Germline V gene lookup returns CDR1 SGHAT and CDR2 FQNNGV. The V segment lost 4 bases and the J segment 6 bases; nucleotides outside the gene matches: 5. This CDR3 has 14 amino acids. The study, taken as a whole, reports: Presence/absence analyses treated sequencing depth as roughly uniform across donors.

Sequencing was carried out using PBMCs. The clonotype was recovered from a man between 25 and 39 years old in good health and CMV-seropositive. The genes are TRBV11-2 and TRBJ2-2; 7 positions agree with TRBD2. The CDR3 loop is CASSSVLAPGELFF. In DNA form, the CDR3 reads TGTGCCAGCAGCTCTGTACTAGCGCCCGGGGAGCTGTTTTTT.